The 7 T cell receptor beta chains below come from one sample, sequenced in a study of blood T cell repertoires in COVID-19. Sequencing was performed with immunoSEQ multiplex PCR; in TCRdb, only in-frame clones are kept and a portion is missing. The top ten hold 5.5% to 7% of the sample, which has some 150,000 clones, less than 85% seen once. Sample: peripheral blood. Receptors originate from a human donor in a cohort sampled during active COVID-19.

This clone is a singleton in its sample. This sequence joins TRBV5-5 and TRBJ1-5; D might be TRBD1 (6 bases). V lost 4 bases and J lost 6, with 11 bases in between. Germline CDR1 is SGHKS and CDR2 is YYEKEE (reference sequence). This CDR3 contains 13 residues. CDR3 protein: CASSLTGFQPQHF. The CDR3 region has the DNA TGTGCCAGCAGCCTTACAGGGTTTCAGCCCCAGCATTTT.

This clone was observed a few times. The CDR3 loop reads CASSIKGGVKSEQYF. The CDR3 coding sequence is TGTGCCAGCAGCATAAAGGGAGGGGTTAAGTCCGAGCAGTACTTC. The chain joins TRBV3-1 (or the pseudogene TRBV3-2) to TRBJ2-7; TRBD2 matches at 7 bases. The CDR3 has 15 residues. Germline V gene lookup returns CDR1 LGHDT and CDR2 YNNKEL (reference sequence). V was clipped by 5 bases and J by 6 bases; unmatched bases: 13.

The J gene is TRBJ1-4, the V gene TRBV19, with D possibly being TRBD1 (5 bases). Trimming cost V 2 bases and J 1 base, with 20 bases left between them. CDR3 length equals 19 residues. Germline V gene lookup returns CDR1 LNHDA and CDR2 SQIVND (reference sequence). The CDR3 here is CASSISGAGAQGTNEKLFF. The CDR3, as DNA: TGTGCCAGTAGTATATCAGGCGCTGGCGCCCAGGGAACTAATGAAAAACTGTTTTTT.

This chain links TRBV9 with TRBJ2-7, with 10 nucleotides matching TRBD2. This CDR3 spans 17 amino acids. The J segment lost 6 bases and the V segment lost 1 base, leaving 13 bases of the junction unmatched. The V gene's germline CDR1 is SGDLS and CDR2 YYNGEE. The CDR3 is CASSVFDERGGLSEQYF. The CDR3 nucleotides are TGTGCCAGCAGCGTATTCGATGAGCGGGGGGGCCTCAGCGAGCAGTACTTC.

This rearrangement joins TRBV6-5 to TRBJ2-3, with D hard to call. Germline CDR1 MNHEY, CDR2 SVGAGI. CDR3 size: 11 residues. Trimming pared 6 bases from V and 5 bases from J, leaving 6 bases between. The CDR3 here is CASRPRDTQYF. The CDR3 nucleotides are TGTGCCAGCAGGCCCAGAGATACGCAGTATTTT.

The gene calls are TRBV2 and TRBJ1-2; D possibly corresponds to TRBD1 (5 bases). This CDR3 region has 15 residues. Trimming shortened V by 4 bases and J by 3 bases, and 15 bases separated the two germline ends. Germline CDR1 is SNHLY and CDR2 is FYNNEI. The DNA for the CDR3 is TGTGCCAGCAGTGCTGACCGGGGGTCATACTATGGCTACACCTTC. Translated: CASSADRGSYYGYTF.

The chain uses TRBV5-4 and TRBJ1-2; 7 bases are shared with TRBD1. CDR3 length equals 17 residues. The germline V gene has CDR1 SGHNT and CDR2 YYREEE (reference sequence). Trimming removed 4 bases from V and 2 bases from J; junction bases left unmatched: 14. The CDR3 here is CASSPRDSRQRNYGYTF. DNA for the CDR3: TGTGCCAGCAGCCCACGGGACAGCAGACAACGGAACTATGGCTACACCTTC.